These 7 T cell receptor beta chains originate from one sample sequenced in a study of T-cell memory formation after mild COVID-19. Via MiXCR, TCRdb re-called the 5' RACE reads, giving one row per CDR3 protein. In the table there are 150,000 to 200,000 distinct CDR3 sequences, roughly 30% of which are singletons. The sample consisted of PBMCs or a T cell subset sorted from them (not recorded which). These TCRs come from an adult woman who had mild COVID-19 (a few samples of this study predate the infection). Cell type and time point are not known.

This sequence joins TRBV20-1 and TRBJ1-1; 12 positions match TRBD1. The CDR3 consists of 15 residues. CDR1 and CDR2 from the germline V gene are DFQATT and SNEGSKA (reference sequence). With V trimmed by 5 bases and J by 3 bases, 7 bases remained unmatched. This CDR3 is CSAWDRGRVDTEAFF. In DNA, the CDR3 is TGCAGTGCTTGGGACAGGGGGCGCGTGGACACTGAAGCTTTCTTT.

This chain uses TRBV6-1 with TRBJ2-7; D not resolved. V was clipped by 1 base and J by 0 bases, with 22 bases between them. This CDR3 has 19 residues. The germline gives CDR1 MNHNS, CDR2 SASEGT. CDR3 residues: CASSEDSGTPTYLSYEQYF. The CDR3 coding sequence is TGTGCCAGCAGTGAAGATTCTGGCACACCGACCTACCTCTCCTACGAGCAGTACTTC.

The rearrangement joins TRBV5-1 to TRBJ2-3; the D call may be TRBD1 or TRBD2 (5 bases each). Germline V gene data show CDR1 as SGHRS and CDR2 as YFSETQ. This CDR3 comprises 15 residues. The V end was cut by 4 bases, the J end by 0 bases, with 12 bases between. CDR3 nucleotides: TGCGCCAGCAGCCCGGGGCACGTTAGCACAGATACGCAGTATTTT. Protein sequence: CASSPGHVSTDTQYF.

Many counts were recorded for this clonotype. This sequence joins TRBV6-2 or TRBV6-3 and TRBJ2-7, with a possible D match to TRBD2 (6 bases). This CDR3 has 10 amino acids. Looked up from germline, CDR1 is MNHEY and CDR2 is SVGEGT. V lost 9 bases, J lost 3 bases, and 6 bases lay in between. CDR3 sequence reads: CASSGYEQYF. Here the CDR3 DNA reads TGTGCCAGTAGCGGCTACGAGCAGTACTTC.

This clonotype was picked up a small number of times. This chain joins TRBV12-3 or TRBV12-4 and TRBJ1-5, with 8 nucleotides matching TRBD1. V was clipped by 4 bases and J by 6 bases; unmatched bases: 8. The CDR3 totals 15 residues. This chain's CDR3 is CASSSQADRGQPQHF. The CDR3 DNA is TGTGCCAGCAGTTCCCAAGCAGACAGGGGTCAGCCCCAGCATTTT.

The CDR3 region is CASSPTNTRQPQHF. The CDR3 DNA sequence: TGTGCCAGCTCACCGACGAATACCCGGCAGCCCCAGCATTTT. The chain carries TRBV18 and TRBJ1-5; D not resolved. In germline, CDR1 is KGHSH, CDR2 LQKENI. Trimming removed 3 bases at V and 7 bases at J, with 13 bases between. CDR3 length: 14 residues. The full variable domain, with the rest looked up from reference TRBV18 and TRBJ1-5, is NAGVMQNPRHLVRRRGQEARLRCSPMKGHSHVYWYRQLPEEGLKFMVYLQKENIIDESGMPKERFSAEFPKEGPSILRIQQVVRGDSAAYFCASSPTNTRQPQHFGDGTRLSIL.

V and J are TRBV2 and TRBJ2-1; 10 bases are shared with TRBD2. V lost 6 bases to trimming and J lost 6 bases; unmatched junction nucleotides: 8. The CDR3 is made up of 15 amino acids. The germline V gene has CDR1 SNHLY and CDR2 FYNNEI. The CDR3 region has the DNA TGTGCCAGCAGACACGGGACTAGCGAGGGCAATGAGCAGTTCTTC. It yields the protein CASRHGTSEGNEQFF.